Given below is one T cell receptor beta chain in context. This entry belongs to a study of blood T cell repertoires in COVID-19. The assay was immunoSEQ multiplex PCR, and TCRdb's table has in-frame clones only and misses some. The sample holds 25,000 to 30,000 clones, around nine tenths seen once. The ends lost 1 base at V and 9 bases at J; junction bases unmatched: 4. This CDR3 region has 14 residues. Germline assignment: CDR1 LGHNA and CDR2 YSLEER. This sequence joins TRBV4-3 and TRBJ2-1, with 9 bases matching TRBD1. The clonotype comes from a human donor in a cohort sampled during active COVID-19. Sequencing was carried out using peripheral blood. CDR3 sequence (DNA): TGCGCCAGCAGCCAAGTACAGGGGGCGAGTGAGCAGTTCTTC. The encoded protein is CASSQVQGASEQFF.